One sample yielded the 16 T cell receptor beta chains listed below, sequenced in a study of blood T cell repertoires in COVID-19. Generated by immunoSEQ multiplex PCR, the TCRdb table keeps only in-frame clones and is missing some. Of roughly 410,000 clones in the sample, 89% were seen once. Material: peripheral blood. These receptors all stem from a man aged 35 to 55 with acute or convalescent COVID-19.

This chain links TRBV28 with TRBJ1-2; D call uncertain. The germline CDR1 and CDR2 sequences are MDHEN and SYDVKM. The CDR3 is 12 amino acids. V dropped 2 bases and J dropped 7 bases, with 8 bases sitting between them. The CDR3, as DNA: TGTGCCAGCAGTTTAAGCTCGAGTGGCTACACCTTC. Translated: CASSLSSSGYTF.

V is TRBV5-1 and J is TRBJ1-4; TRBD1 aligns across 7 bases. Germline loops: CDR1 SGHRS, CDR2 YFSETQ. The CDR3 loop spans 16 amino acids. Germline trimming cut 4 bases from V and 0 bases from J; bases unmatched to any gene: 6. Written as DNA, the CDR3 is TGCGCCAGCAGCCCGGGACAGATTGCAACTAATGAAAAACTGTTTTTT. Residues: CASSPGQIATNEKLFF.

This clone occurred once. The chain is built from TRBV5-4 and TRBJ1-6; D possibly corresponds to TRBD1 (5 bases). The CDR3 totals 16 residues. In germline, CDR1 is SGHNT, CDR2 YYREEE (reference sequence). V was cut by 0 bases and J by 9 bases, with 16 bases left in between. The chain's CDR3 is CASSLALGGAASPLHF. DNA for the CDR3: TGTGCCAGCAGCTTGGCCTTAGGCGGGGCGGCTTCACCCCTCCACTTT.

V is TRBV15 and J is TRBJ2-5, with a possible D match to TRBD1 (6 bases). Germline-derived CDR1 and CDR2 are LNHNV and YYDKDF (reference sequence). Trimming took 0 bases from V and 2 from J, leaving 19 bases between them. The CDR3 sequence is 18 residues long. In DNA form, the CDR3 reads TGTGCCACCAGCAGAGAGAGGATCCGGCCCGGACAGCAAGAGACCCAGTACTTC. This translates into CATSRERIRPGQQETQYF.

The rearrangement joins TRBV2 to TRBJ2-4; D ambiguous. V dropped 4 bases and J dropped 8 bases, with 3 bases sitting between them. This CDR3 is 10 amino acids long. Germline lookup yields CDR1 SNHLY and CDR2 FYNNEI. CDR3 coding DNA: TGTGCCAGCAGTGGAGACATTCAGTACTTC. Encoded protein: CASSGDIQYF.

This chain connects TRBV6-5 to TRBJ2-3, with TRBD2 identical over 14 bases. The CDR3 runs 14 residues. J gave up 7 bases and V 6 bases, and 3 bases lay outside the gene matches. Germline lookup yields CDR1 MNHEY and CDR2 SVGAGI. DNA for the CDR3: TGTGCCAGCAGCCGGACTAGCGGGAGGAATACGCAGTATTTT. Protein product: CASSRTSGRNTQYF.

This chain uses TRBV19 with TRBJ2-4; possibly TRBD1 for D (6 bases). V gave up 4 bases and J gave up 0 bases, with 10 bases separating them. Germline CDR1 reads LNHDA; CDR2 reads SQIVND (reference sequence). There are 15 residues in the CDR3. CDR3: CASSTYRVAKNIQYF. The CDR3 region has the DNA TGTGCCAGTAGTACCTACAGGGTAGCCAAAAACATTCAGTACTTC.

This chain uses TRBV6-5 with TRBJ2-5; the D gene is possibly TRBD2 (7 bases). Trimming took 4 bases from V and 4 from J, leaving 13 bases between them. The germline V gene encodes CDR1 MNHEY and CDR2 SVGAGI. This CDR3 has 14 residues. The CDR3, as DNA: TGTGCCAGCAGTTCACCGGGGGGCCTAGAGACCCAGTACTTC. Amino acid sequence: CASSSPGGLETQYF.

The chain is built from TRBV7-2 and TRBJ2-1; 8 nucleotides agree with TRBD2. CDR3 size: 16 residues. V lost 1 base to trimming and J lost 10 bases; unmatched junction nucleotides: 12. Germline CDR1 SGHTA, CDR2 FQGNSA. CDR3 sequence: CASSLGTSSGRLEQFF. The DNA of the CDR3 is TGTGCCAGCAGCTTAGGGACTAGCTCGGGTCGATTGGAGCAGTTCTTC.

The chain uses TRBV4-2 and TRBJ2-7; TRBD2 might be the D (7 bases). Trimming took off 1 base at V and 7 bases at J, with 17 bases between the two ends. The CDR3 extends over 15 amino acids. Germline lookup yields CDR1 LGHNA and CDR2 YNFKEQ. The CDR3 nucleotides are TGTGCCAGCAGCCAAGTAGGGGGGGCGTTTTGGGAGCAGTACTTC. Its translation is CASSQVGGAFWEQYF.

J is TRBJ1-5 and V is TRBV13; D not certain. Germline loops: CDR1 PRHDT, CDR2 FYEKMQ (reference sequence). Trimming took 1 base from V and 0 from J, leaving 10 bases between them. CDR3 size: 16 residues. CDR3 protein: CASSLVRAYSNQPQHF. In nucleotides, the CDR3 is TGTGCCAGCAGCTTAGTAAGAGCCTATAGCAATCAGCCCCAGCATTTT.

In its sample, this clone was seen once. A read error may produce the germline difference seen at one junction end. The V gene is TRBV5-8, the J gene TRBJ2-6; TRBD2 is a possible D gene (5 bases). Germline loops: CDR1 SGHTS, CDR2 YDEGEE. The length of the CDR3 is 13 residues. The CDR3, as DNA: TGTGCCAGCAGCTGGACTGGGACCAACGTCCTGACTTTC. This gives the protein CASSWTGTNVLTF.

This rearrangement joins TRBV6-5 to TRBJ1-6; tentatively, D is TRBD1 (6 bases). This CDR3 is built from 14 residues. V lost 7 bases to trimming and J lost 8 bases, with 15 bases between them. Germline values: CDR1 MNHEY, CDR2 SVGAGI. CDR3 amino acids: CASTKTGWDSPLHF. As DNA, the CDR3 is TGTGCCAGCACCAAAACAGGGTGGGATTCACCCCTCCACTTT.

The chain links TRBV25-1 to TRBJ1-6; 7 bases agree with TRBD1. The V and J ends lost 6 bases and 10 bases, in that order; junction bases with no gene match: 9. CDR1 and CDR2 from the germline V gene are MGHDK and SYGVNS. The CDR3 has 14 residues. CDR3 in DNA: TGTGCCAGCAGGGCGACAGGGCAATACTCACCCCTCCACTTT. Amino acid sequence: CASRATGQYSPLHF.

This clone has more than one count but fewer than ten. CDR3 amino acids: CASSMGDSQYF. For the CDR3, the DNA is TGTGCCAGTAGTATGGGGGACAGCCAGTACTTC. The chain links TRBV19 to TRBJ2-7; 7 bases match TRBD1. The CDR3 loop spans 11 amino acids. Unmatched junction bases numbered 3, after V lost 3 bases and J lost 10 bases. CDR1 LNHDA and CDR2 SQIVND come from the germline V gene (reference sequence).

The rearrangement joins TRBV5-6 to TRBJ1-2, with TRBD1 as a possible D gene (5 bases). The germline V gene has CDR1 SGHDT and CDR2 YYEEEE. The V gene lost 4 bases and the J gene lost 2 bases, with 12 bases spanning the gap. The CDR3 runs 14 residues. CDR3 in DNA: TGTGCCAGCAGCGTGGTGGCAGGGAACTATGGCTACACCTTC. This translates into CASSVVAGNYGYTF.